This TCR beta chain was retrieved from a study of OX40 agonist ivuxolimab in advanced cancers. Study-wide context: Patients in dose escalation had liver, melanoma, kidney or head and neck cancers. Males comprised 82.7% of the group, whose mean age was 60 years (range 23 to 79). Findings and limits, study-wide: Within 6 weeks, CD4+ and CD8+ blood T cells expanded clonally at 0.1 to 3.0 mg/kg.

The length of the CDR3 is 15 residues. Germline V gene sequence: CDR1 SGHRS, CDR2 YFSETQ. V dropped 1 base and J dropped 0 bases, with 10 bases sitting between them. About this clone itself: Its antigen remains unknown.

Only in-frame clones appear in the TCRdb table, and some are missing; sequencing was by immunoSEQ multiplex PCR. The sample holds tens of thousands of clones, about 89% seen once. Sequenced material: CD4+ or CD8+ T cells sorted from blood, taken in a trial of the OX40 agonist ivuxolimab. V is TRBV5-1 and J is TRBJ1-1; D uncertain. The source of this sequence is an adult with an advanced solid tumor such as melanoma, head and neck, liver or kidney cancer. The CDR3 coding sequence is TGCGCCAGCAGCTTGTGGAGGACCATGAACACTGAAGCTTTCTTT. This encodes CASSLWRTMNTEAFF.